The clone carrying this T cell receptor beta chain occurred a few times. No antigen is known for it. V lost 1 base, J lost 4 bases, and 16 bases lay in between. The CDR3 contains 16 residues. CDR1 is SGHTA, CDR2 FQGNSA, per germline. This entry belongs to a study of blood T cells in healthy people across ages. Primers used in a second PCR of roughly 6 to 12 cycles were a sample-barcoded 5' primer and a J-beta primer mix. The template-switch adaptor, which had 12 random nucleotides, put a tag on each cDNA molecule. Using its own MiXCR run on the 5' RACE reads, TCRdb lists one record per CDR3 protein. Among some 1.5 million distinct CDR3 sequences listed, 28% were seen once. The study, taken as a whole, reports: Unknown donor CMV status possibly confounded expanded clonotype changes. Measured against age, TCR beta diversity per million T cells decreased in a roughly linear manner.

Specimen: blood. The chain couples TRBV7-2 to TRBJ2-5; a weak D match, TRBD2 (6 bases). This TCR derives from a woman aged 30 to 39 in good health. The CDR3 DNA is TGTGCCAGCAGCTTAGTGGCGGACGTGGGGGGAGAGACCCAGTACTTC. As protein: CASSLVADVGGETQYF.